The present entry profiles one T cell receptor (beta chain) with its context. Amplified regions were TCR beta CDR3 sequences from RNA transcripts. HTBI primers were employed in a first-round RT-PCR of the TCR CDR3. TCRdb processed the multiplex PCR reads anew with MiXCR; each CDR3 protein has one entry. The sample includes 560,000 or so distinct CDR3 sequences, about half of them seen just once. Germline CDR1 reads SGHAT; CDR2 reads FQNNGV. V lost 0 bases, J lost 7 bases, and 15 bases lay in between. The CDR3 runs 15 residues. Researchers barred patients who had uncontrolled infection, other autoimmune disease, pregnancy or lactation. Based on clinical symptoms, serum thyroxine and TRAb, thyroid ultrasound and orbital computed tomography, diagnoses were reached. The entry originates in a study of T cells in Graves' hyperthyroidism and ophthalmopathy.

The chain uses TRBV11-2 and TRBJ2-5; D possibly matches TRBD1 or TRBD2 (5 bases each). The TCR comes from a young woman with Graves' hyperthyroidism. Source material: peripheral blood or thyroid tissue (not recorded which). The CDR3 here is CASSLDSVGGVTQYF. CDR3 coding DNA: TGTGCCAGCAGCTTAGATAGTGTTGGGGGAGTGACCCAGTACTTC.